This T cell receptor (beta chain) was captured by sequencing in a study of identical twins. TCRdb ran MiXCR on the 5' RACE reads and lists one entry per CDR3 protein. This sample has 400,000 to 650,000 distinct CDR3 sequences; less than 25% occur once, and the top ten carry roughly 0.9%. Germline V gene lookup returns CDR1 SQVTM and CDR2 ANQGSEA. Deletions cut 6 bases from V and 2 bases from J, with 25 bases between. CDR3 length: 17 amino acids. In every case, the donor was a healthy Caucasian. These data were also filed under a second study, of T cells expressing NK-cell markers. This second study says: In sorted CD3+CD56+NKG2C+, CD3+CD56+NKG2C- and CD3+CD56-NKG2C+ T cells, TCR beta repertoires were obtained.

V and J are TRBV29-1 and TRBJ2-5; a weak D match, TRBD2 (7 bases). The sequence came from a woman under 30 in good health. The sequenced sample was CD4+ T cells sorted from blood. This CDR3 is CSVTPRMGRGTQETQYF. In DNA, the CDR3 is TGCAGCGTCACCCCCCGCATGGGGCGGGGGACACAAGAGACCCAGTACTTC.